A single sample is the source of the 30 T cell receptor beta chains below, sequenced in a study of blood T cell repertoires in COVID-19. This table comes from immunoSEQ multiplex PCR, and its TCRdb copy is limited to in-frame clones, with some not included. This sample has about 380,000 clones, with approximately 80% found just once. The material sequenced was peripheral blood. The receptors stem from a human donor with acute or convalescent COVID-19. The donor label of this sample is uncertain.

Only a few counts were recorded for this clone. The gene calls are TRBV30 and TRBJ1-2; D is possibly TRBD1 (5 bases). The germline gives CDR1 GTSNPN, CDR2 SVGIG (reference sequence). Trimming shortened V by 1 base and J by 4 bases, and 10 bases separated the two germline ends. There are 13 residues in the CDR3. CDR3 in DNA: TGTGCCTGGAGTGGCCAGGGCCTCTATGGCTACACCTTC. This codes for CAWSGQGLYGYTF.

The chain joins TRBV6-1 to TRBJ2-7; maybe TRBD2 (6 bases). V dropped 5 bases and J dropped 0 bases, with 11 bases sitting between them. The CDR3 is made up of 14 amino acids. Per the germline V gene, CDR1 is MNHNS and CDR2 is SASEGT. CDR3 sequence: CASSYSGDSYEQYF. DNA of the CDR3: TGTGCCAGCAGTTATTCGGGGGACTCCTACGAGCAGTACTTC.

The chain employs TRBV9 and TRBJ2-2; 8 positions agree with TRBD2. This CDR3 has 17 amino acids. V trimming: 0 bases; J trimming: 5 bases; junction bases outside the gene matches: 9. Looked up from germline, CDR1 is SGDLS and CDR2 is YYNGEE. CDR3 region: CASSVADRAGATGELFF. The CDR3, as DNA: TGTGCCAGCAGCGTAGCCGATAGAGCGGGAGCGACCGGGGAGCTGTTTTTT.

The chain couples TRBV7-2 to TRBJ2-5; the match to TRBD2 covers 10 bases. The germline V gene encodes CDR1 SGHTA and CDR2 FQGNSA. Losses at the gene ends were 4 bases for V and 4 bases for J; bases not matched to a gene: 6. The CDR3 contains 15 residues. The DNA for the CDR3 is TGTGCCAGCAGCTGGGGAGCGGGAGGGGCAGAGACCCAGTACTTC. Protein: CASSWGAGGAETQYF.

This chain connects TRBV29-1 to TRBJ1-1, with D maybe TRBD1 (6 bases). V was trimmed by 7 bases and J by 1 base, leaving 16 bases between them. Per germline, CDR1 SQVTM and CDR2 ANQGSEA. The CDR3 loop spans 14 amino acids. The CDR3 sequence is CSARGGARNTEAFF. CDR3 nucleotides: TGCAGCGCCCGCGGGGGGGCTAGGAACACTGAAGCTTTCTTT. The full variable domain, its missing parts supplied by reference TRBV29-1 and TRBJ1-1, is SAVISQKPSRDICQRGTSLTIQCQVDSQVTMMFWYRQQPGQSLTLIATANQGSEATYESGFVIDKFPISRPNLTFSTLTVSNMSPEDSSIYLCSARGGARNTEAFFGQGTRLTVV.

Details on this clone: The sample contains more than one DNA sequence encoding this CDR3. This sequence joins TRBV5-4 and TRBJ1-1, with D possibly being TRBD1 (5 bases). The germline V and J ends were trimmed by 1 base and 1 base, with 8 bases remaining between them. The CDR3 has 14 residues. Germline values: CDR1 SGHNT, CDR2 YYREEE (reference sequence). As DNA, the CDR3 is TGTGCCAGCAGCTTGCGCCAGGGGAACACTGAAGCTTTCTTT. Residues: CASSLRQGNTEAFF.

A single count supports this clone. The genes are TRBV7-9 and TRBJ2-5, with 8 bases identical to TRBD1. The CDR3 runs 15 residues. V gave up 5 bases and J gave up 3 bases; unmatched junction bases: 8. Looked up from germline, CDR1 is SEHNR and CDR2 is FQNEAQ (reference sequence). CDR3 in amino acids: CASSPRDRLKETQYF. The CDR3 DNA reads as TGTGCCAGCAGCCCTCGGGACAGGCTAAAAGAGACCCAGTACTTC.

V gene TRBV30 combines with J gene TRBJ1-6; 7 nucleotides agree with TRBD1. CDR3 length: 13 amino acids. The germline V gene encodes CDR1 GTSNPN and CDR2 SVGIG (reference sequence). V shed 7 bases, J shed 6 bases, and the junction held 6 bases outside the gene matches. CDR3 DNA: TGTGCCTTGGCGGGACAGACTAATTCACCCCTCCACTTT. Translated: CALAGQTNSPLHF. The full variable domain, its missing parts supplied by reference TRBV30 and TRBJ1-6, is SQTIHQWPATLVQPVGSPLSLECTVEGTSNPNLYWYRQAAGRGLQLLFYSVGIGQISSEVPQNLSASRPQDRQFILSSKKLLLSDSGFYLCALAGQTNSPLHFGNGTRLTVT.

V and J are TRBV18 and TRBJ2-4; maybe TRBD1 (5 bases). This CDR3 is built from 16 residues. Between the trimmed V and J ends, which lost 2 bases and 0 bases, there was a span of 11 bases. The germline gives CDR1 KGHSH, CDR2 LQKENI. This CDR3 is CASSPTTVLAKNIQYF. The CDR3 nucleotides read TGTGCCAGCTCACCAACGACAGTCCTAGCCAAAAACATTCAGTACTTC.

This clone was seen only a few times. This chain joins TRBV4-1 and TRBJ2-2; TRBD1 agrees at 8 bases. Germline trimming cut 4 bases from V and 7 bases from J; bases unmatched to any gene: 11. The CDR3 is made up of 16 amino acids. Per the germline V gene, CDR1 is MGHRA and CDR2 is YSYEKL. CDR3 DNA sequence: TGCGCCAGCAGCCGGCTGGACAGGGTTGACGGCGGGGAGCTGTTTTTT. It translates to CASSRLDRVDGGELFF.

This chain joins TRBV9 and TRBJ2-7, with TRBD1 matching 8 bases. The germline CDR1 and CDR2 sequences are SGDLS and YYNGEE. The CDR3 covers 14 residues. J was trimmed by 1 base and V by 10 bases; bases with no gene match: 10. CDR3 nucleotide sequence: TGTGCCGGCTCGGGGACAGGTGGTTCCTACGAGCAGTACTTC. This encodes CAGSGTGGSYEQYF. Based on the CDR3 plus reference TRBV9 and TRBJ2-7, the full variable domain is DSGVTQTPKHLITATGQRVTLRCSPRSGDLSVYWYQQSLDQGLQFLIQYYNGEERAKGNILERFSAQQFPDLHSELNLSSLELGDSALYFCAGSGTGGSYEQYFGPGTRLTVT.

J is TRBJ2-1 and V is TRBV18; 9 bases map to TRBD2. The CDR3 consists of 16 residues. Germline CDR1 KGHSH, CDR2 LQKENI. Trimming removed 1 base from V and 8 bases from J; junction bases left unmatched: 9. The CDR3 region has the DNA TGTGCCAGCTCACCACAAAGCGGGGGGACTGTTGATGAGCAGTTCTTC. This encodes CASSPQSGGTVDEQFF.

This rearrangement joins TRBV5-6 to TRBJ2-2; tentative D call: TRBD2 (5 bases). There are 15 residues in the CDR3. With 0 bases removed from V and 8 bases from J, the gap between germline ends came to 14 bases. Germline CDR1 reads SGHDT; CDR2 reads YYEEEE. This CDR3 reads CASSLGQSPGGELFF. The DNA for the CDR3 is TGTGCCAGCAGCTTGGGGCAATCCCCGGGGGGGGAGCTGTTTTTT.

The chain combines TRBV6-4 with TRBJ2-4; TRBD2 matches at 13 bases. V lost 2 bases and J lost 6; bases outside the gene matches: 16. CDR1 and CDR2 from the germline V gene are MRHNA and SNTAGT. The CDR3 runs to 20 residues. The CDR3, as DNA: TGTGCCAGCAGTGACGTGACCCGGACTAGCGGGAGTGCGGGGTTAAACATTCAGTACTTC. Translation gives CASSDVTRTSGSAGLNIQYF.

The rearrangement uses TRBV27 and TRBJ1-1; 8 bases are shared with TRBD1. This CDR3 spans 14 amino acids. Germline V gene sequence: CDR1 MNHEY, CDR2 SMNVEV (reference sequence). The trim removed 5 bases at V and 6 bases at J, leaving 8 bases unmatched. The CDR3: CASSPQGARAEAFF. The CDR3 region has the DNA TGTGCCAGCAGTCCCCAGGGGGCAAGGGCTGAAGCTTTCTTT.

The CDR3 DNA reads TGTGCCAGCAGTACCAGGCCAGGGTCGTATGGCTACACCTTC. Translated: CASSTRPGSYGYTF. The J gene is TRBJ1-2, the V gene TRBV28; perhaps TRBD1 as D (5 bases). V was trimmed by 5 bases and J by 5 bases, leaving 15 bases between them. The CDR3 length is 14 residues. The germline V gene encodes CDR1 MDHEN and CDR2 SYDVKM.

This chain's CDR3 is CASSLASRGGLNEQFF. The CDR3 DNA sequence: TGTGCCAGCAGCTTAGCTTCACGGGGGGGCCTGAATGAGCAGTTCTTC. The rearrangement links TRBV7-2 to TRBJ2-1; TRBD2 matches at 8 bases. The CDR3 has 16 amino acids. Germline CDR1 is SGHTA and CDR2 is FQGNSA. The V and J ends lost 0 bases and 7 bases, in that order; junction bases with no gene match: 8.

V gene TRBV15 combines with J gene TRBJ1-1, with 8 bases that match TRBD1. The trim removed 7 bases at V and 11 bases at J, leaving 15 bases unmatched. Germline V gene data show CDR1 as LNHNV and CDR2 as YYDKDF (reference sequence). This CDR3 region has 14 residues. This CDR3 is CATTQAGGTGGAFF. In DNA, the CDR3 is TGTGCCACCACCCAGGCCGGGGGAACAGGGGGGGCTTTCTTT.

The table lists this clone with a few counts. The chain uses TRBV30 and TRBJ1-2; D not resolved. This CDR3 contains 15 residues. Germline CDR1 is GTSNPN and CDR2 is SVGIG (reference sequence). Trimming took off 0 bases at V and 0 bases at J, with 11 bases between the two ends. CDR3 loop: CAWSVHRSTNYGYTF. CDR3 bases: TGTGCCTGGAGTGTACATCGGAGTACTAACTATGGCTACACCTTC.

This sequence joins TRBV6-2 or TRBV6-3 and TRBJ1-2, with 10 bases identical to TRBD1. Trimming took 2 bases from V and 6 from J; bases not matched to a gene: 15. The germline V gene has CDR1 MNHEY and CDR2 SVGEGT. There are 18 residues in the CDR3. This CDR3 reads CASSYIPGQGRQLDGYTF. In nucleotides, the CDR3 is TGTGCCAGCAGTTACATTCCGGGACAGGGGCGCCAACTAGATGGCTACACCTTC.

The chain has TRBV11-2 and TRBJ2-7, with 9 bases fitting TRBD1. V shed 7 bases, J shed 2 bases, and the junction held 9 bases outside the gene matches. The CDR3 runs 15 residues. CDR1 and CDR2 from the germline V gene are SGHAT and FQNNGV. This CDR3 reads CASKTGTGSTYEQYF. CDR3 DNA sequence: TGTGCCAGCAAAACCGGGACAGGGTCAACCTACGAGCAGTACTTC. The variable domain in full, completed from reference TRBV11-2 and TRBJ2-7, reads EAGVAQSPRYKIIEKRQSVAFWCNPISGHATLYWYQQILGQGPKLLIQFQNNGVVDDSQLPKDRFSAERLKGVDSTLKIQPAKLEDSAVYLCASKTGTGSTYEQYFGPGTRLTVT.

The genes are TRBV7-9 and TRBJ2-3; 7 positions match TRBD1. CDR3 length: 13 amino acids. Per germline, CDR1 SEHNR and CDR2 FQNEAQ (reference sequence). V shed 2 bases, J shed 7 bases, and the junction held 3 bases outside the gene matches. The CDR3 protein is CASSLTGVNTQYF. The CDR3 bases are TGTGCCAGCAGCTTAACAGGGGTAAATACGCAGTATTTT.

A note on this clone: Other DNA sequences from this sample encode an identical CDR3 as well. The CDR3 protein is CASSRGLAGGAGELFF. CDR3 coding DNA: TGTGCCAGCAGCCGTGGACTAGCGGGGGGGGCCGGGGAGCTGTTTTTT. V gene TRBV3-1 (or the pseudogene TRBV3-2) combines with J gene TRBJ2-2; TRBD2 aligns across 15 bases. V was pared by 4 bases and J by 6 bases, with 3 bases of the junction left unmatched. This CDR3 has 16 residues. The V gene's germline CDR1 is LGHDT and CDR2 YNNKEL (reference sequence).

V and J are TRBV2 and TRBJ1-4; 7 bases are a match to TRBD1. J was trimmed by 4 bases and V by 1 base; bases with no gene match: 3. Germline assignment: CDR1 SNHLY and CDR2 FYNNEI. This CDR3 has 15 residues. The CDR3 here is CASSEETGSNEKLFF. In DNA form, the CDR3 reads TGTGCCAGCAGTGAAGAGACAGGGAGTAATGAAAAACTGTTTTTT.

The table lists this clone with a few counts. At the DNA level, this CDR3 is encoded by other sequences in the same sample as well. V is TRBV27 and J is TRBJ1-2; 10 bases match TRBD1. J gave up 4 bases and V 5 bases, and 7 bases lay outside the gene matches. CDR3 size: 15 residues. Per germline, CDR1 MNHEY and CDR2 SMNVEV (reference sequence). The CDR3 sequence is CASSPRQGAGYGYTF. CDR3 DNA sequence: TGTGCCAGCAGTCCCCGACAGGGGGCCGGCTATGGCTACACCTTC.

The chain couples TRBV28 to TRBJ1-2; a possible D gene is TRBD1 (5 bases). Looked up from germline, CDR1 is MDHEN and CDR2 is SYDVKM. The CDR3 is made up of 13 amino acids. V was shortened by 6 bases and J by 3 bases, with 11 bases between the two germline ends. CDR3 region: CASRPPGDYGYTF. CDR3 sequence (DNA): TGTGCCAGCAGACCCCCGGGGGACTATGGCTACACCTTC.

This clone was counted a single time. CDR3 DNA sequence: TGTGCCAGTAACCACGGGGGGGGGACTGAAGCTTTCTTT. Protein sequence: CASNHGGGTEAFF. J is TRBJ1-1 and V is TRBV19, with D perhaps TRBD1 (5 bases). Germline-derived CDR1 and CDR2 are LNHDA and SQIVND (reference sequence). The CDR3 is 13 residues long. V was shortened by 7 bases and J by 5 bases, with 14 bases between the two germline ends. The full variable domain, completed using reference TRBV19 and TRBJ1-1, is DGGITQSPKYLFRKEGQNVTLSCEQNLNHDAMYWYRQDPGQGLRLIYYSQIVNDFQKGDIAEGYSVSREKKESFPLTVTSAQKNPTAFYLCASNHGGGTEAFFGQGTRLTVV.

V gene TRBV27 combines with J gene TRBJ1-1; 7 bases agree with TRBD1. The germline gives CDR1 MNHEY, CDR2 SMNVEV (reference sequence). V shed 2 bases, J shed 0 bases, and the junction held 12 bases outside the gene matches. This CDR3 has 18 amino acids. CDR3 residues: CASSLRTLRTGVNTEAFF. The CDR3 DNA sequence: TGTGCCAGCAGTTTAAGAACGTTGAGGACAGGCGTGAACACTGAAGCTTTCTTT.

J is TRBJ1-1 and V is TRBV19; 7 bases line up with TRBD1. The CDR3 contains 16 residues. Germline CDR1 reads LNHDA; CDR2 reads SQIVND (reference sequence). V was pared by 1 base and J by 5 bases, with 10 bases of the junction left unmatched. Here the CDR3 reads CASSIGGRSTGTEAFF. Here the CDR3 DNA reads TGTGCCAGTAGTATAGGGGGCCGTTCGACAGGGACTGAAGCTTTCTTT.

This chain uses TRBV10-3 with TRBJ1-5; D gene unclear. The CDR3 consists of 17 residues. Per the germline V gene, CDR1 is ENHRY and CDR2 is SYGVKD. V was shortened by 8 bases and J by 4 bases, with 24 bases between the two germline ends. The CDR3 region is CAIYGRIRPLTNQPQHF. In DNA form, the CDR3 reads TGTGCCATCTATGGTCGGATCCGTCCATTGACTAATCAGCCCCAGCATTTT.